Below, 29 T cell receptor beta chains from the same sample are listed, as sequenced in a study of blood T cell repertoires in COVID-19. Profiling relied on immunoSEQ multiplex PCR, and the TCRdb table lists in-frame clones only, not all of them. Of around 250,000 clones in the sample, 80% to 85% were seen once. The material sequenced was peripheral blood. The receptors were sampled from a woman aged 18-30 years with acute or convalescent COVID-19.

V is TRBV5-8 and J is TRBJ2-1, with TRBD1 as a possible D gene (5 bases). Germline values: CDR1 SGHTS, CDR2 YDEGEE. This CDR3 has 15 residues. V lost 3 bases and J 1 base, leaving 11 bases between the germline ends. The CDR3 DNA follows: TGTGCCAGCAGCTGGGGCCTGGTTTCCTACAATGAGCAGTTCTTC. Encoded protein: CASSWGLVSYNEQFF.

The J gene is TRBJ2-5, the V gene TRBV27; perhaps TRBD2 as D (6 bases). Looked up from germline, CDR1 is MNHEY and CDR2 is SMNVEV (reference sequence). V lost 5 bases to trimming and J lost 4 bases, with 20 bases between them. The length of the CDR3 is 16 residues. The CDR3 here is CASSPLRGAGRETQYF. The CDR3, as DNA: TGTGCCAGCAGTCCCCTCCGCGGCGCGGGGCGAGAGACCCAGTACTTC.

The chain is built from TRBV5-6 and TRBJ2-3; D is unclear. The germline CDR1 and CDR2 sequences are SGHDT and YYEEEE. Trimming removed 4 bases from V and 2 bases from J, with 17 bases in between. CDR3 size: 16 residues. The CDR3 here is CASSPTRLLFTDTQYF. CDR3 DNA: TGTGCCAGCAGCCCGACACGTCTGCTATTCACAGATACGCAGTATTTT.

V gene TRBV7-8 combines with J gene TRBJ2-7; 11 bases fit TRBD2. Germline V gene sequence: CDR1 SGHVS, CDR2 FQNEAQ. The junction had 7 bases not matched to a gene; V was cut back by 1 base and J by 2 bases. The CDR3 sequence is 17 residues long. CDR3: CASSLVSSGRQTYEQYF. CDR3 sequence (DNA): TGTGCCAGCAGCTTAGTGTCTAGCGGGAGGCAAACCTACGAGCAGTACTTC.

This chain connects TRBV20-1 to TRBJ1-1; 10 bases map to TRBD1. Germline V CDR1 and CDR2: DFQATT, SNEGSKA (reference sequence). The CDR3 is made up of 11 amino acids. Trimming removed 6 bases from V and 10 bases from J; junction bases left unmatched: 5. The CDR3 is CSARTGGGAFF. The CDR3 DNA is TGCAGTGCCCGGACAGGGGGTGGAGCTTTCTTT.

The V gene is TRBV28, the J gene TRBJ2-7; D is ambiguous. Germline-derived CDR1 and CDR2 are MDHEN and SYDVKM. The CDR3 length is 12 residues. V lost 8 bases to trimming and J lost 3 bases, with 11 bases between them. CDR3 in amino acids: CASESVNYEQYF. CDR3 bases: TGTGCCAGCGAGAGCGTCAACTACGAGCAGTACTTC.

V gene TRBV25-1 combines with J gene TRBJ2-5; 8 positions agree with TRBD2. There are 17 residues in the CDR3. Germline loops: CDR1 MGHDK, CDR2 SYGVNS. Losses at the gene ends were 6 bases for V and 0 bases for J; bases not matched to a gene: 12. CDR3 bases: TGTGCCAGCAGCCACCCGGGGGGGCGGCCGTACCAAGAGACCCAGTACTTC. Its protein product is CASSHPGGRPYQETQYF.

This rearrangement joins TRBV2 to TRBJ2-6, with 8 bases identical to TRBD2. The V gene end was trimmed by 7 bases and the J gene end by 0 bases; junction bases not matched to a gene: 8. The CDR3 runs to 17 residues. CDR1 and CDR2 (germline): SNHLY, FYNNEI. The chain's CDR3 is CASNPIAGPSGANVLTF. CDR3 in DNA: TGTGCCAGCAACCCTATAGCGGGACCCTCTGGGGCCAACGTCCTGACTTTC.

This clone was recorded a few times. Here the CDR3 DNA reads TGTGCCACGCGATCAAACTATGGCTACACCTTC. Protein: CATRSNYGYTF. The chain uses TRBV24-1 and TRBJ1-2; no clear D gene. Per germline, CDR1 KGHDR and CDR2 SFDVKD. V lost 10 bases and J 2 bases, leaving 7 bases between the germline ends. There are 11 residues in the CDR3.

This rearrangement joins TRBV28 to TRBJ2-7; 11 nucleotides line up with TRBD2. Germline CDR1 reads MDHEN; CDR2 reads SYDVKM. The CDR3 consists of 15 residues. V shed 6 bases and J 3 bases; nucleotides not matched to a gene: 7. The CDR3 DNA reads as TGTGCCAGCAGACCAACCGGGACTAGCGGCTACGAGCAGTACTTC. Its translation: CASRPTGTSGYEQYF.

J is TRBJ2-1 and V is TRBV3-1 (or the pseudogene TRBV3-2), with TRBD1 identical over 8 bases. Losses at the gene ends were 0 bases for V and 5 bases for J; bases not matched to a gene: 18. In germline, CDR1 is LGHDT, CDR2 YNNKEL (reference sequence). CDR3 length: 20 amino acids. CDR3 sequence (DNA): TGTGCCAGCAGCCAAGAAGTTTCGACAGGGGTCTTTCATTGGAACAATGAGCAGTTCTTC. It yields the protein CASSQEVSTGVFHWNNEQFF.

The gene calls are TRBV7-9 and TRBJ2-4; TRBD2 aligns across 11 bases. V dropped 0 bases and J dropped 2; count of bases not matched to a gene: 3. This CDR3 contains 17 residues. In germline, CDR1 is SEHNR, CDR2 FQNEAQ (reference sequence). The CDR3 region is CASSLAGLAGTKNIQYF. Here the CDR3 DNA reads TGTGCCAGCAGCTTAGCAGGACTAGCGGGTACCAAAAACATTCAGTACTTC.

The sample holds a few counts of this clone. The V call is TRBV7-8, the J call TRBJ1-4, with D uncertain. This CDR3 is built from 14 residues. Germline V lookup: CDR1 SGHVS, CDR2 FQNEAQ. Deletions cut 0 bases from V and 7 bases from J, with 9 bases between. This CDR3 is CASSLARRGEKLFF. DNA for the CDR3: TGTGCCAGCAGCTTAGCCCGGCGGGGTGAAAAACTGTTTTTT.

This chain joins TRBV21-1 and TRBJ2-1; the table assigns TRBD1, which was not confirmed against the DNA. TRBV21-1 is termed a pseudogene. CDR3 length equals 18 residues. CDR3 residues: CASSTSHYRGISYNEQFF. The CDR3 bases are TGTGCCAGCAGCACTTCCCACTACAGGGGAATTTCCTACAATGAGCAGTTCTTC.

The CDR3 here is CASSATTGAQNQPQHF. The CDR3 bases are TGTGCCAGCAGTGCCACTACAGGGGCTCAGAATCAGCCCCAGCATTTT. The chain carries TRBV25-1 and TRBJ1-5, with 7 bases fitting TRBD1. Germline CDR1 reads MGHDK; CDR2 reads SYGVNS. The trim removed 4 bases at V and 4 bases at J, leaving 10 bases unmatched. There are 16 residues in the CDR3. The full variable domain, with the rest looked up from reference TRBV25-1 and TRBJ1-5, is EADIYQTPRYLVIGTGKKITLECSQTMGHDKMYWYQQDPGMELHLIHYSYGVNSTEKGDLSSESTVSRIRTEHFPLTLESARPSHTSQYLCASSATTGAQNQPQHFGDGTRLSIL.

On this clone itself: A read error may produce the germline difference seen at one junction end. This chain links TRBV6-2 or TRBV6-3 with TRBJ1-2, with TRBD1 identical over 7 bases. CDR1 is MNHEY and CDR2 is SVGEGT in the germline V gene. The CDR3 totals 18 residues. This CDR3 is CASRYSRDSLEGGYGYTF. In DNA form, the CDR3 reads TGTGCCAGCAGATACTCCAGGGACAGTTTGGAAGGGGGCTATGGCTACACCTTC.

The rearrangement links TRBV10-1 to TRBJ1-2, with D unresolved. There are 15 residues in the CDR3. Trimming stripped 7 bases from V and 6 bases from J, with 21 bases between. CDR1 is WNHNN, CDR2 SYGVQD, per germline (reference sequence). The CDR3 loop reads CASNPPDEGGNGYTF. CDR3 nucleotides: TGCGCCAGCAACCCCCCGGATGAGGGAGGAAATGGCTACACCTTC.

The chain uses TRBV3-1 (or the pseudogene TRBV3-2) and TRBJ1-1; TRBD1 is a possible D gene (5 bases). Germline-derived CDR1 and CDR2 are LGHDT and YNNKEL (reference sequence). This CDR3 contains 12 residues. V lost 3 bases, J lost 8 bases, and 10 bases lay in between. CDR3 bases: TGTGCCAGCAGCCATGATACAGGAGAAGCTTTCTTT. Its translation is CASSHDTGEAFF.

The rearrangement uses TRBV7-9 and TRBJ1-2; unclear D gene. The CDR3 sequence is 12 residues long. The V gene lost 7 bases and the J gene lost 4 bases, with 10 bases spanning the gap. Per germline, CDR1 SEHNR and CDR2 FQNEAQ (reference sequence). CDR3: CASTIDGYGYTF. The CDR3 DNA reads TGTGCCAGCACCATAGATGGCTATGGCTACACCTTC.

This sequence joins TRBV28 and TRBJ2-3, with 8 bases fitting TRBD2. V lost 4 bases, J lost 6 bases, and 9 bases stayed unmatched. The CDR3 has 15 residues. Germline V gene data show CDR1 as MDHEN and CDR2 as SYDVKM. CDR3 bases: TGTGCCAGCAGTTCACCGGGGGGGCCGGGGGATACGCAGTATTTT. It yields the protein CASSSPGGPGDTQYF.

The chain's CDR3 is CATQKRGYYGYTF. Written as DNA, the CDR3 is TGTGCCACCCAAAAACGGGGGTACTATGGCTACACCTTC. V gene TRBV6-5 combines with J gene TRBJ1-2, with a tentative D call TRBD1 (5 bases). The V and J ends lost 10 bases and 3 bases respectively, with 15 bases between them. Germline V CDR1 and CDR2: MNHEY, SVGAGI. The CDR3 contains 13 residues.

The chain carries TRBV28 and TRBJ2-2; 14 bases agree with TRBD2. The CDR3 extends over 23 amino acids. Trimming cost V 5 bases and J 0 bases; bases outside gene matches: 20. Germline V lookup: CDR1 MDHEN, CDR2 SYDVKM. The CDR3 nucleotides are TGTGCCAGCAGTACAAAGCATCGGACTAGCGGGAGGTCGGGCTCCGCGAACACCGGGGAGCTGTTTTTT. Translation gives CASSTKHRTSGRSGSANTGELFF.

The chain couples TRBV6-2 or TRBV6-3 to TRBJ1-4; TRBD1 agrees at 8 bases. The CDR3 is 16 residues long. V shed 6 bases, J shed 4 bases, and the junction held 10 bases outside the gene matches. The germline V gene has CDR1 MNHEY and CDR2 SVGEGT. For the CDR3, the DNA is TGTGCCAGCAGCTTCACTACGACAGGGGATAATGAAAAACTGTTTTTT. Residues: CASSFTTTGDNEKLFF.

CDR3 residues: CASSLTDNSRSGNTIYF. The CDR3 DNA reads TGTGCCAGCAGCTTAACTGACAACTCTCGCTCTGGAAACACCATATATTTT. V is TRBV7-9 and J is TRBJ1-3; D uncertain. Germline assignment: CDR1 SEHNR and CDR2 FQNEAQ (reference sequence). V lost 2 bases to trimming and J lost 0 bases, with 14 bases between them. The CDR3 extends over 17 amino acids.

CDR3 DNA sequence: TGTGCCAGCAGCCCGAAGTCCGGGACAGGCCCCCTTGGCTACACCTTC. Protein: CASSPKSGTGPLGYTF. V and J are TRBV9 and TRBJ1-2, with 8 bases aligning to TRBD1. This CDR3 comprises 16 residues. After removal of 4 bases from V and 7 bases from J, the junction contained 15 bases not matched to a gene. Germline CDR1 reads SGDLS; CDR2 reads YYNGEE.

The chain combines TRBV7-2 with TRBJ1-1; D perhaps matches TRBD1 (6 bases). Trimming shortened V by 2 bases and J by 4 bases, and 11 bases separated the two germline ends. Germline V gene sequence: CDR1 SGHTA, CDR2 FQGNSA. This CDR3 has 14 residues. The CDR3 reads CASSLPGHFTEAFF. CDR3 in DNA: TGTGCCAGCAGCTTACCGGGACACTTCACTGAAGCTTTCTTT.

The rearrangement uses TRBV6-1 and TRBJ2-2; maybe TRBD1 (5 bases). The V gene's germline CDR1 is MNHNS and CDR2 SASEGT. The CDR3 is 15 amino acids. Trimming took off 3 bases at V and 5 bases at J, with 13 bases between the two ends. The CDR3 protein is CASSDGRGATGELFF. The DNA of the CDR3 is TGTGCCAGCAGTGATGGTCGTGGGGCTACCGGGGAGCTGTTTTTT.

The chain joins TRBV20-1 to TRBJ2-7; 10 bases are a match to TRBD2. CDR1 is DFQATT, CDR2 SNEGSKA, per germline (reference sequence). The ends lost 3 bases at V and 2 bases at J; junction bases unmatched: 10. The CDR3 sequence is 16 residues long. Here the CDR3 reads CSASGLAALKTYEQYF. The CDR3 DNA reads TGCAGTGCTAGTGGACTAGCGGCTTTAAAAACCTACGAGCAGTACTTC.

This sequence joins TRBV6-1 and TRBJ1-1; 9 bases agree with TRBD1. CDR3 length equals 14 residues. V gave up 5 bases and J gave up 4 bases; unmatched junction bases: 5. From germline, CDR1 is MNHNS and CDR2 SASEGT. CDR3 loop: CASSLSTGGTEAFF. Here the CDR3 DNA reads TGTGCCAGCAGTTTGTCGACAGGGGGCACTGAAGCTTTCTTT.